A single sample gave rise to the 8 T cell receptor beta chains below, sequenced in a study of blood T cell repertoires in COVID-19. The protocol was immunoSEQ multiplex PCR, while the TCRdb copy is restricted to in-frame clones and leaves out a portion. The table includes 37,000 or so clones, around 80% detected once. Sequencing was done on a sample of peripheral blood. Receptors originate from a man aged 55 to 69 with acute or convalescent COVID-19.

The rearrangement uses TRBV15 and TRBJ2-3, with a possible D match to TRBD1 (5 bases). CDR3 length equals 12 residues. The ends were cut back, 6 bases at V and 10 bases at J, with 14 bases in the middle. CDR1 is LNHNV, CDR2 YYDKDF, per germline (reference sequence). CDR3 coding DNA: TGTGCCACCAGTATGAATCAGGGTGCGCAGTATTTT. Protein: CATSMNQGAQYF.

The chain combines TRBV28 with TRBJ1-5, with D possibly TRBD1 on 6 matching bases. This CDR3 spans 15 amino acids. Germline assignment: CDR1 MDHEN and CDR2 SYDVKM. The V end was cut by 4 bases, the J end by 0 bases, with 10 bases between. Here the CDR3 reads CASSYSGDSNQPQHF. CDR3 in DNA: TGTGCCAGCAGTTATTCAGGGGATAGCAATCAGCCCCAGCATTTT.

The rearrangement uses TRBV19 and TRBJ1-3; no firm D call. Germline loops: CDR1 LNHDA, CDR2 SQIVND (reference sequence). Trimming took 0 bases from V and 0 from J, leaving 6 bases between them. The CDR3 length is 15 residues. The CDR3 spells CASSIESSSGNTIYF. The CDR3 nucleotides read TGTGCCAGTAGTATAGAAAGCTCCTCTGGAAACACCATATATTTT.

The chain combines TRBV7-9 with TRBJ1-3; possibly TRBD1 for D (6 bases). V was pared by 6 bases and J by 4 bases, with 10 bases between. The CDR3 consists of 13 residues. CDR1 is SEHNR, CDR2 FQNEAQ, per germline (reference sequence). The CDR3 here is CASRSGVGNTIYF. In DNA form, the CDR3 reads TGTGCCAGCAGATCAGGGGTCGGAAACACCATATATTTT.

The rearrangement joins TRBV5-4 to TRBJ2-3; a possible D gene is TRBD2 (6 bases). CDR1 is SGHNT, CDR2 YYREEE, per germline (reference sequence). CDR3 length equals 13 residues. The V end lost 3 bases, the J end lost 9 bases, and 14 bases lay between the germline ends. The CDR3 sequence: CASSSGDPGTQYF. The CDR3 DNA reads TGTGCCAGCAGCTCGGGAGACCCCGGGACGCAGTATTTT.

The chain is built from TRBV6-5 and TRBJ1-2, with 9 bases that match TRBD1. The ends lost 0 bases at V and 7 bases at J; junction bases unmatched: 6. The CDR3 sequence is 15 residues long. CDR1 and CDR2 (germline): MNHEY, SVGAGI. The CDR3 loop is CASSYSSRQGVGYTF. CDR3 nucleotide sequence: TGTGCCAGCAGTTACTCGAGTAGACAGGGGGTTGGCTACACCTTC.

The rearrangement uses TRBV30 and TRBJ2-1; D might be TRBD2 (6 bases). V gave up 3 bases and J gave up 6 bases, with 12 bases separating them. The CDR3 extends over 13 amino acids. Germline-derived CDR1 and CDR2 are GTSNPN and SVGIG (reference sequence). Written as DNA, the CDR3 is TGTGCCTGGAGGCCTGGAGGGACCAATGAGCAGTTCTTC. Amino acid sequence: CAWRPGGTNEQFF.

This chain connects TRBV20-1 to TRBJ2-1, with 7 positions matching TRBD2. V was pared by 3 bases and J by 10 bases, with 3 bases of the junction left unmatched. Looked up from germline, CDR1 is DFQATT and CDR2 is SNEGSKA (reference sequence). There are 11 residues in the CDR3. Written as DNA, the CDR3 is TGCAGTGCTAGGGAACTAGCGGAGCAGTTCTTC. This encodes CSARELAEQFF.